What follows are 19 T cell receptor beta chains derived from one specimen sequenced in a study of blood T cell repertoires in COVID-19. The assay was immunoSEQ multiplex PCR, and TCRdb's table has in-frame clones only and misses some. The sample holds roughly 80,000 clones, approximately 78% seen once. The sample consisted of peripheral blood. The receptors derive from a human donor in a cohort sampled during active COVID-19.

The DNA for the CDR3 is TGTGCCAGCAGCGTCGACGGTGACAGGGATGAGCAGTTCTTC. Protein product: CASSVDGDRDEQFF. The chain uses TRBV9 and TRBJ2-1; 7 positions agree with TRBD1. V lost 2 bases, J lost 8 bases, and 7 bases stayed unmatched. The CDR3 has 14 residues. Germline assignment: CDR1 SGDLS and CDR2 YYNGEE. The variable domain in full, with the rest retrieved from reference TRBV9 and TRBJ2-1, is DSGVTQTPKHLITATGQRVTLRCSPRSGDLSVYWYQQSLDQGLQFLIQYYNGEERAKGNILERFSAQQFPDLHSELNLSSLELGDSALYFCASSVDGDRDEQFFGPGTRLTVL.

This rearrangement joins TRBV9 to TRBJ2-5; 9 bases align to TRBD2. The junction had 5 bases not matched to a gene; V was cut back by 0 bases and J by 5 bases. The CDR3 loop spans 15 amino acids. Germline-derived CDR1 and CDR2 are SGDLS and YYNGEE. The CDR3 spells CASSVGGTSYETQYF. Written as DNA, the CDR3 is TGTGCCAGCAGCGTAGGCGGGACTAGCTACGAGACCCAGTACTTC.

J is TRBJ2-1 and V is TRBV7-9, with D tentatively TRBD2 (5 bases). Germline CDR1 is SEHNR and CDR2 is FQNEAQ (reference sequence). The CDR3 loop spans 15 amino acids. V dropped 1 base and J dropped 3 bases, with 10 bases sitting between them. The DNA for the CDR3 is TGTGCCAGCAGCTTAGGTTCGGGGTTCTACAATGAGCAGTTCTTC. Protein sequence: CASSLGSGFYNEQFF.

This chain uses TRBV7-3 with TRBJ2-3; maybe TRBD2 (5 bases). Germline CDR1 and CDR2: SGHTA and FQGTGA. The CDR3 length is 15 residues. Trimming removed 6 bases at V and 2 bases at J, with 15 bases between. CDR3 DNA sequence: TGTGCCAGCAGACCCAACGGACTCGACACAGATACGCAGTATTTT. This translates into CASRPNGLDTDTQYF.

This clone appeared once. V is TRBV29-1 and J is TRBJ1-1; D perhaps matches TRBD1 (6 bases). Germline assignment: CDR1 SQVTM and CDR2 ANQGSEA. The CDR3 extends over 13 amino acids. V lost 6 bases to trimming and J lost 3 bases, with 14 bases between them. The CDR3 bases are TGCAGCGTCCTCGGCAGGGGAGACACTGAAGCTTTCTTT. This translates into CSVLGRGDTEAFF.

The V gene is TRBV5-4, the J gene TRBJ2-3, with 7 bases aligning to TRBD1. The ends lost 4 bases at V and 0 bases at J; junction bases unmatched: 5. This CDR3 region has 15 residues. Germline V gives CDR1 SGHNT, CDR2 YYREEE (reference sequence). CDR3 in DNA: TGTGCCAGCAGCCCACAGGGGAAGAGCACAGATACGCAGTATTTT. Amino acids: CASSPQGKSTDTQYF.

The genes are TRBV7-8 and TRBJ2-5; 11 bases agree with TRBD2. The CDR3 loop spans 15 amino acids. Germline CDR1 SGHVS, CDR2 FQNEAQ. The V segment lost 3 bases and the J segment 3 bases; nucleotides outside the gene matches: 3. CDR3 residues: CASSFSGGEEETQYF. The DNA of the CDR3 is TGTGCCAGCAGCTTTAGCGGGGGGGAAGAAGAGACCCAGTACTTC.

The rearrangement links TRBV7-8 to TRBJ1-1; 9 nucleotides line up with TRBD1. The CDR3 extends over 15 amino acids. Germline values: CDR1 SGHVS, CDR2 FQNEAQ. Trimming took 2 bases from V and 6 from J; bases not matched to a gene: 7. CDR3 DNA sequence: TGTGCCAGCAGCTTATACAGGGGACAGGGTTCTGAAGCTTTCTTT. Amino acids: CASSLYRGQGSEAFF.

This chain connects TRBV9 to TRBJ2-7; 9 nucleotides line up with TRBD1. Germline trimming cut 3 bases from V and 4 bases from J; bases unmatched to any gene: 8. Germline CDR1 reads SGDLS; CDR2 reads YYNGEE. The CDR3 runs 15 residues. CDR3 nucleotides: TGTGCCAGCAGCGCCGCGCCGGGACAGGGTTACGAGCAGTACTTC. As protein: CASSAAPGQGYEQYF.

The CDR3 bases are TGTGCCAGCAGCCAAGGGCTCGGACAGGGTAATGAAAAACTGTTTTTT. Its translation: CASSQGLGQGNEKLFF. The chain links TRBV4-2 to TRBJ1-4; 8 positions match TRBD1. This CDR3 has 16 residues. Germline V gene sequence: CDR1 LGHNA, CDR2 YNFKEQ. V shed 1 base, J shed 4 bases, and the junction held 5 bases outside the gene matches.

This clone was seen a single time. This chain links TRBV5-1 with TRBJ1-1; TRBD1 matches 7 bases. J gave up 7 bases and V 3 bases, and 9 bases lay outside the gene matches. This CDR3 comprises 14 residues. CDR1 is SGHRS, CDR2 YFSETQ, per germline. CDR3 region: CASSSYRGRLEAFF. The CDR3 DNA reads as TGCGCCAGCAGCTCCTACAGGGGTAGACTTGAAGCTTTCTTT.

The J gene is TRBJ1-5, the V gene TRBV7-9; 9 bases align to TRBD1. Germline CDR1 and CDR2: SEHNR and FQNEAQ (reference sequence). With 5 bases clipped from V and 3 bases from J, the junction kept 5 bases outside the gene matches. The CDR3 is 15 amino acids. In DNA form, the CDR3 reads TGTGCCAGCAGCCCGGACAGGGGCCCCAATCAGCCCCAGCATTTT. This translates into CASSPDRGPNQPQHF.

This chain joins TRBV3-1 (or the pseudogene TRBV3-2) and TRBJ1-2; perhaps TRBD1 as D (5 bases). This CDR3 is 12 amino acids long. The germline CDR1 and CDR2 sequences are LGHDT and YNNKEL (reference sequence). V lost 6 bases to trimming and J lost 4 bases, with 9 bases between them. In DNA, the CDR3 is TGTGCCAGCAGTGGGACTTTCTATGGCTACACCTTC. It encodes CASSGTFYGYTF.

In this sample, this clone turned up many times. The same CDR3 arises from other DNA sequences in this sample as well. The CDR3 spells CASSLGADTQYF. DNA of the CDR3: TGCGCCAGCAGCTTGGGAGCAGATACGCAGTATTTT. The rearrangement joins TRBV5-1 to TRBJ2-3; D ambiguous. This CDR3 has 12 amino acids. Per germline, CDR1 SGHRS and CDR2 YFSETQ. Between the trimmed V and J ends, which lost 0 bases and 4 bases, there was a span of 3 bases.

V usage is TRBV4-1 and J usage is TRBJ1-2; 8 bases line up with TRBD1. The junction had 13 bases not matched to a gene; V was cut back by 1 base and J by 3 bases. This CDR3 spans 18 amino acids. CDR1 and CDR2 from the germline V gene are MGHRA and YSYEKL. Here the CDR3 reads CASSQGPGGAGGYYGYTF. The CDR3 region has the DNA TGCGCCAGCAGCCAAGGGCCCGGAGGAGCAGGGGGCTACTATGGCTACACCTTC.

The J gene is TRBJ1-4, the V gene TRBV18; tentative D call: TRBD1 (6 bases). CDR3 length: 15 amino acids. CDR1 is KGHSH and CDR2 is LQKENI in the germline V gene. With 3 bases removed from V and 3 bases from J, the gap between germline ends came to 11 bases. Here the CDR3 reads CASSPNQGPNEKLFF. The CDR3 DNA sequence: TGTGCCAGCTCACCCAACCAGGGGCCTAATGAAAAACTGTTTTTT.

J is TRBJ2-1 and V is TRBV11-3; 10 positions agree with TRBD1. The germline V gene has CDR1 SGHNT and CDR2 YENEEA. The CDR3 is 15 amino acids. The V gene end was trimmed by 5 bases and the J gene end by 6 bases; junction bases not matched to a gene: 7. CDR3 DNA sequence: TGTGCCAGCAGCCTCACGGGGACAGGGGTCAATGAGCAGTTCTTC. It yields the protein CASSLTGTGVNEQFF.

This clone was seen just once. This chain connects TRBV28 to TRBJ2-7, with D perhaps matching TRBD2 (6 bases). The CDR3 loop spans 11 amino acids. V gave up 6 bases and J gave up 7 bases, with 10 bases separating them. Germline CDR1 reads MDHEN; CDR2 reads SYDVKM. The CDR3 protein is CASSSGVEQYF. CDR3 nucleotide sequence: TGTGCCAGCAGCTCGGGGGTAGAGCAGTACTTC.

V is TRBV7-3 and J is TRBJ1-4, with 8 bases matching TRBD1. Trimming took 3 bases from V and 7 from J; bases not matched to a gene: 7. This CDR3 is 15 amino acids long. Germline V gene sequence: CDR1 SGHTA, CDR2 FQGTGA. The CDR3 here is CASSFRDRGGEKLFF. In nucleotides, the CDR3 is TGTGCCAGCAGCTTCCGAGACAGGGGTGGTGAAAAACTGTTTTTT.